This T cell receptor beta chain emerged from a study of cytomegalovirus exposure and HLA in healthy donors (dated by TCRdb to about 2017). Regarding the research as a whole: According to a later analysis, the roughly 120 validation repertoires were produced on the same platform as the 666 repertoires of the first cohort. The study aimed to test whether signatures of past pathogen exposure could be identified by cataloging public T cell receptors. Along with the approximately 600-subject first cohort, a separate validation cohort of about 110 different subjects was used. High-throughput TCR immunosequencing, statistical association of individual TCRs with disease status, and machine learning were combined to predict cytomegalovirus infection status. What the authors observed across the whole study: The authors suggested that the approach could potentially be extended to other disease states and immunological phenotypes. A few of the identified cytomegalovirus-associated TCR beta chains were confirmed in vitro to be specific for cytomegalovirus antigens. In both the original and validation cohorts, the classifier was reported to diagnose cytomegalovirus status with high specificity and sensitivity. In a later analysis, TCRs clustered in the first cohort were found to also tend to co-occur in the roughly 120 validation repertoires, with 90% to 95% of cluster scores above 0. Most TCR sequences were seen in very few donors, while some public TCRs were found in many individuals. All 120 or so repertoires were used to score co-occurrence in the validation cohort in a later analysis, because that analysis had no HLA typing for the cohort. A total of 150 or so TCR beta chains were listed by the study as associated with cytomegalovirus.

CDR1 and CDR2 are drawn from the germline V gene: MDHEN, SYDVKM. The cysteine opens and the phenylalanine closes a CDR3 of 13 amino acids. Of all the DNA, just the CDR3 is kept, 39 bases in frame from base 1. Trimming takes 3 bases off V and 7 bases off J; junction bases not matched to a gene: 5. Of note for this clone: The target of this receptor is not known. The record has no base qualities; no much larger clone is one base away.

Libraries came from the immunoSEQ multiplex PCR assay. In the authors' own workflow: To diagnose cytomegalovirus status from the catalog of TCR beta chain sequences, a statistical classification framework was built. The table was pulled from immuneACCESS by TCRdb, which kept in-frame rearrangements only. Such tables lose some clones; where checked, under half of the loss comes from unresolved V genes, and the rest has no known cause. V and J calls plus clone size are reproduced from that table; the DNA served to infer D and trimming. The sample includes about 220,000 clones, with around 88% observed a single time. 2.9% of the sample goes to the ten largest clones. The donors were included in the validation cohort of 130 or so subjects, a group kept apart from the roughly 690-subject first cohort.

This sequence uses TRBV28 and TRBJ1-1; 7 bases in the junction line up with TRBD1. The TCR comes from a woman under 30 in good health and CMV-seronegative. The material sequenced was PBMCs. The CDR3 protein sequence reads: CASSFTGEGEAFF. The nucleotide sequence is TGTGCCAGCAGTTTTACAGGGGAAGGTGAAGCTTTCTTT.